This is a list of T cell receptor beta chains from one sample in a study of shared clonotypes between healthy human individuals. The repertoire was sequenced with immunoSEQ multiplex PCR; TCRdb's copy has only in-frame clones and lacks some. The sample lists millions of clones, over 85% seen once, with more than 0.1% in the top ten. Specimen: naive CD4+ T cells sorted from blood. All receptors derive from a man aged 18 to 35 in good health. CDR3s include the opening cysteine and the closing phenylalanine or tryptophan. Fields, in order: CDR3 protein, V gene, clone size, CDR3 length. Not all rows give a size; the values are once, few, many and, for expanded clones, a class.

CDR3: CASSHLDRGRQPQHF; V: TRBV4-1; size: .; length: 15
CDR3: CASSFKAGTDTQYF; V: TRBV7-2; size: .; length: 14
CDR3: CASSLTEYEQYF; V: TRBV7-8; size: .; length: 12
CDR3: CASSRFRGSLGTTGELFF; V: TRBV7-2; size: .; length: 18
CDR3: CASSLGVARRGQETQYF; V: TRBV11-2; size: .; length: 17
CDR3: CASSSTGVPYEQYF; V: TRBV5-6; size: .; length: 14
CDR3: CASSYRAGAYNEQFF; V: TRBV6-5; size: .; length: 15
CDR3: CASSYQNRDSPGYEQYF; V: TRBV27; size: .; length: 17
CDR3: CASSPWEGGAFF; V: TRBV7-8; size: .; length: 12
CDR3: CASSSRPNGELFF; V: TRBV7-2; size: .; length: 13
CDR3: CATSRDRGLYEQYF; V: TRBV15; size: .; length: 14
CDR3: CASGLAGENRTPYTF; V: TRBV9; size: once; length: 15
CDR3: CASSSTGGEGYTF; V: TRBV6-6; size: .; length: 13
CDR3: CAIRPSLVDEQYF; V: TRBV10-3; size: .; length: 13
CDR3: CASRGTNTGELFF; V: TRBV5-8; size: .; length: 13